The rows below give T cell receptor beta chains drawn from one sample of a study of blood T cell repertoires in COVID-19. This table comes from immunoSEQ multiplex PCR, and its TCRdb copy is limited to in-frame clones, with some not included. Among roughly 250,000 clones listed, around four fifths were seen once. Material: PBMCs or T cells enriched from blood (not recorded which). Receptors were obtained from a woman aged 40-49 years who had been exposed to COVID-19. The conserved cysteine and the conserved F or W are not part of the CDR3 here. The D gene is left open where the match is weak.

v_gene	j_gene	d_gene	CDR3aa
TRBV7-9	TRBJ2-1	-	ASRPTGTSYNEQF
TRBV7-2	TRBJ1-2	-	ASSLSGNRGGYT
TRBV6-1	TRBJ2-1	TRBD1	ASSEEQGLGEQF
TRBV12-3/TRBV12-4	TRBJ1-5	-	ASSLQGQPQH
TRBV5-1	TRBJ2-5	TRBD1	ASTGTGAPQETQY
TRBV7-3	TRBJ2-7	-	ASSLGGTAYEQY
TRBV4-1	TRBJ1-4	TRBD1	ASSAGQGAIGEKLF
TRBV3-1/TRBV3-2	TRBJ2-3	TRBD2	ASSQDKLAGGLGTDTQY
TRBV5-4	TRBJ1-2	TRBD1	ASSPTGDGYT
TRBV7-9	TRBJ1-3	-	ASSFLAGEASSGNTIY
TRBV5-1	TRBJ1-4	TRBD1	ASSTGQGILFEKLF
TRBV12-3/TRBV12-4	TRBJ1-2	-	ASSFGGDYGYT
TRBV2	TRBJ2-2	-	ASSVSGLIGGELF
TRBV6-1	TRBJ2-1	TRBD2	ASSEEPAGGDEQF
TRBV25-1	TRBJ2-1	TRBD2	ASGPGTSGGHAPPF
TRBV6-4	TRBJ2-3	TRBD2	ASSGGGALGDTQY
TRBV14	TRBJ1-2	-	ASSQGAVLYGYT
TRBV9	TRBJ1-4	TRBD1	ASSVESRGRDEKLF
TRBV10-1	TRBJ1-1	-	ASRGHGRMNTEAF
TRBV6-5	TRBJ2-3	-	ASSYSIADTQY
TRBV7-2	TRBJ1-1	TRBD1	ASSLASGGGRNEAF
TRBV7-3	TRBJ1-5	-	ASSLGAGGQPQH
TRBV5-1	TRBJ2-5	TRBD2	ASSLELLAGGRETQY
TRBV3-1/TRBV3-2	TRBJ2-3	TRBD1	ASSQTGTDFYNTQY
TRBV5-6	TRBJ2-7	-	ASSQEGAPYEQY
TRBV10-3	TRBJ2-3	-	AISESKGGALKDTQY
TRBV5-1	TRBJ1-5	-	ASSWGESNQPQH
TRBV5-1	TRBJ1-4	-	ASSLGATNEKLF
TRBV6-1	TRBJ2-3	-	ASSEDSKTDTQY
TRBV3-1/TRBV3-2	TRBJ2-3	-	ASSQTTTGPDTQY
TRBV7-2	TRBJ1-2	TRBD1	ASSLAGQGNGYT
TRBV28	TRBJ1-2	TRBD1	ASSLMGQSNYGYT
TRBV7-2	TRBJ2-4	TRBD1	ASSPTRDRENIQY
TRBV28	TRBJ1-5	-	ASRGGSNQPQH
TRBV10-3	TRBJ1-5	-	AIRAGRNQPQH
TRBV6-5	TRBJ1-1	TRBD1	ASSSGQLNTEAF
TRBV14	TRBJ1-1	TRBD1	ASSQFGQGGFEAF
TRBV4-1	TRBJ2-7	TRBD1	ASSQADRDSYEQY
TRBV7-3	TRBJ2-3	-	ASSLTRPDTQY
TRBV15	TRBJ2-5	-	ATSRDRSSVETQY
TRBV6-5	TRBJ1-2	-	ASSQGYYGYT
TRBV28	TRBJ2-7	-	ASSPLGAKGPY
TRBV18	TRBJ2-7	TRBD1	ASSPGQAHTYEQY
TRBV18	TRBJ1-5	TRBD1	ASSRDSLLGKPQH
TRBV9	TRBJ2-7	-	ASSITASGYEQY
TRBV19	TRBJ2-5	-	ASSGAWETQY
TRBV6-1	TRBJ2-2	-	ASSELSGGAVAGELF
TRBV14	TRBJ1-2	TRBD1	ASSLTGQGAPYGYT